This is a list of T cell receptor beta chains from one sample in a study of T-cell reconstitution after alpha-beta-depleted transplantation in children. One entry per CDR3 protein results from TCRdb running MiXCR on the PCR reads. Of approximately 400,000 distinct CDR3 sequences listed, approximately 11% were seen once; the top ten hold approximately 5%. The material was PBMCs from the stem cell graft donor, obtained from the stem cell graft. All receptors come from a human donor who donated a stem cell graft to a child with acute myeloid leukemia. Each CDR3 is given with its conserved first and last residue. Fields, in order: clone size, V gene, J gene, D gene, CDR3 length, CDR3 protein, CDR3 DNA. A D gene is named only where the DNA matches it firmly. A clone size is listed for some rows: how often the clone was seen (once, few, many), or a class if it is expanded.

>.|TRBV7-8|TRBJ1-1|.|16
CASSPTAARMNTEAFF
TGTGCCAGCAGTCCCACCGCGGCCCGCATGAACACTGAAGCTTTCTTT
>many|TRBV5-4|TRBJ2-1|.|12
CASSRDYNEQFF
TGTGCCAGCAGCCGGGATTACAATGAGCAGTTCTTC
>.|TRBV12-3/TRBV12-4|TRBJ2-7|TRBD1|15
CASSHLEGGRYEQYF
TGTGCCAGCAGTCATCTCGAAGGGGGCAGGTACGAGCAGTACTTC
>.|TRBV7-2|TRBJ2-7|.|17
CASSPGGWSWSAYEQYF
TGTGCCAGCAGCCCCGGGGGTTGGTCCTGGTCGGCTTACGAGCAGTACTTC
>few|TRBV7-9|TRBJ2-5|.|11
CASCSQETQYF
TGTGCCAGCTGCAGCCAAGAGACCCAGTACTTC
>many|TRBV12-3/TRBV12-4|TRBJ1-5|.|12
CASSIWGQPQHF
TGTGCCAGCAGTATTTGGGGGCAGCCCCAGCATTTT
>.|TRBV6-2/TRBV6-3|TRBJ2-7|.|14
CASSLPSGFHEQYF
TGTGCCAGCAGCCTGCCATCAGGGTTCCACGAGCAGTACTTC
>.|TRBV7-8|TRBJ2-2|.|15
CASSSRGSSTGELFF
TGTGCCAGCAGCTCCCGGGGCTCTTCCACCGGGGAGCTGTTTTTT
>.|TRBV2|TRBJ1-5|.|14
CASRGIRGYQPQHF
TGTGCCAGCAGGGGAATAAGGGGTTATCAGCCCCAGCATTTT
>.|TRBV7-9|TRBJ2-3|.|14
CASSLEGTTDTQYF
TGTGCCAGCAGCTTAGAAGGTACAACCGATACGCAGTATTTT
>.|TRBV27|TRBJ2-7|TRBD1|16
CASSSSHGTGTSEQYF
TGTGCCAGCAGTTCAAGCCATGGGACAGGGACTTCCGAGCAGTACTTC
>.|TRBV24-1|TRBJ2-7|.|17
CATSDYPGLKDDYEQYF
TGTGCCACCAGTGATTATCCGGGTCTGAAGGATGACTACGAGCAGTACTTC
>.|TRBV7-9|TRBJ2-1|TRBD2|15
CASSPVAGAHNEQFF
TGTGCCAGCAGCCCAGTAGCGGGGGCCCACAATGAGCAGTTCTTC
>many|TRBV27|TRBJ2-1|TRBD1|13
CASSSPEGAEQFF
TGTGCCAGCAGTTCGCCCGAGGGGGCTGAGCAGTTCTTC
>few|TRBV6-5|TRBJ2-3|.|14
CASSYIPRADTQYF
TGTGCCAGCAGTTATATCCCCCGGGCAGATACGCAGTATTTT
>.|TRBV6-2/TRBV6-3|TRBJ2-7|TRBD2|14
CASRLAGGPNEQYF
TGTGCCAGCAGATTAGCGGGAGGGCCGAACGAGCAGTACTTC
>many|TRBV5-1|TRBJ2-1|TRBD2|16
CASSLSTSGTDNEQFF
TGCGCCAGCAGCTTGTCGACTAGCGGGACAGACAATGAGCAGTTCTTC
>few|TRBV20-1|TRBJ1-2|TRBD1|19
CSARPGTGVFQAARYGYTF
TGCAGTGCTAGACCCGGGACAGGGGTTTTCCAGGCCGCCCGCTATGGCTACACCTTC
>few|TRBV7-6|TRBJ2-5|.|14
CASSLLVGPETQYF
TGTGCCAGCAGCTTATTGGTTGGGCCGGAGACCCAGTACTTC
>few|TRBV4-1|TRBJ2-3|TRBD1|13
CASMKGQTDTQYF
TGCGCCAGCATGAAGGGACAGACAGATACGCAGTATTTT
>.|TRBV5-5|TRBJ2-5|.|16
CASSLGGRSSRETQYF
TGTGCCAGCAGCTTGGGGGGGAGAAGTTCCCGAGAGACCCAGTACTTC
>.|TRBV5-6|TRBJ2-3|.|18
CASSLYLGREEGTDTQYF
TGTGCCAGCAGCTTGTATTTAGGTCGAGAAGAGGGCACAGATACGCAGTATTTT
>few|TRBV12-3/TRBV12-4|TRBJ2-1|.|12
CASRPGYGEQFF
TGTGCCAGCAGGCCAGGGTATGGTGAGCAGTTCTTC
>.|TRBV7-9|TRBJ2-1|.|11
CASSLSPEQFF
TGTGCCAGCAGCCTCAGTCCTGAGCAGTTCTTC
>.|TRBV5-1|TRBJ2-5|TRBD1|14
CASSPNRGEETQYF
TGCGCCAGCAGCCCCAACAGGGGGGAAGAGACCCAGTACTTC
>few|TRBV6-2/TRBV6-3|TRBJ1-5|.|13
CASSYSPSQPQHF
TGTGCCAGCAGTTACTCACCAAGTCAGCCCCAGCATTTT
>many|TRBV6-5|TRBJ2-1|TRBD1|15
CASSSPGQGYNEQFF
TGTGCCAGCAGTTCCCCGGGACAGGGGTACAATGAGCAGTTCTTC